This T cell receptor (beta chain) originates from a study of cytomegalovirus exposure and HLA in healthy donors. Turning to this clone: Its antigen remains unknown. Other DNA sequences in this specimen translate into the identical CDR3.

PCR primers comprised 60 Vbeta and 13 Jbeta primers. TCRdb's copy holds only in-frame clones and misses some; the assay was immunoSEQ multiplex PCR. Here the sample spans roughly 140,000 clones, under 75% being singletons. The study, taken as a whole, reports: There were about 160 TCR beta chains listed as cytomegalovirus-associated. Both high specificity and high sensitivity reportedly marked the classifier's diagnosis of cytomegalovirus status. Most TCR sequences were rare, but some public TCRs occurred in many donors.

Healthy bone marrow donors formed the donor group. Trimming shortened V by 5 bases and J by 5 bases, and 18 bases separated the two germline ends. The length of the CDR3 is 15 residues. Germline values: CDR1 LGHNT, CDR2 FRNRAP. This TCR was recovered from a woman aged 55-69 years in good health and CMV-seropositive. This chain uses TRBV12-5 with TRBJ1-2; possible D gene TRBD1, 6 bases. The source material was PBMCs. The chain's CDR3 is CASGLADRPIYGYTF. CDR3 bases: TGTGCTAGTGGTCTGGCGGACAGACCAATTTATGGCTACACCTTC.